These T cell receptor beta chains were read from a single sample in a study of T cell changes during pregnancy in multiple sclerosis. Clones were read by immunoSEQ multiplex PCR, and TCRdb kept only the in-frame ones, dropping some. The sample includes 75,000 to 95,000 clones, 80% to 90% of them seen just once. The material sequenced was peripheral blood, taken in the first trimester of pregnancy. These receptors were obtained from a female donor in good health, enrolled as a control in a pregnancy study. The CDR3 runs from the conserved cysteine through the conserved F or W. Each record gives: J gene, V gene, clone size, D gene, CDR3 protein, CDR3 DNA. A D gene is named only where the DNA matches it firmly. Where a row states a size, it is once, few, many or the class of an expanded clone; other rows omit it.

J: TRBJ1-1; V: TRBV7-9; size: few; D: NA; CDR3: CASSSTGGEAFF; DNA: TGTGCCAGCAGCTCAACAGGAGGGGAAGCTTTCTTT
J: TRBJ1-4; V: TRBV9; size: NA; D: NA; CDR3: CASSSDSGGSNEKLFF; DNA: TGTGCCAGCAGCTCAGATTCGGGGGGCTCTAATGAAAAACTGTTTTTT
J: TRBJ1-1; V: TRBV5-1; size: NA; D: TRBD1; CDR3: CASSRDRGRTEAFF; DNA: TGCGCCAGCAGCCGGGACAGGGGGCGTACTGAAGCTTTCTTT
J: TRBJ1-2; V: TRBV28; size: NA; D: TRBD1; CDR3: CASVLYGQGGNYGYTF; DNA: TGTGCCAGCGTCCTCTATGGACAGGGGGGGAACTATGGCTACACCTTC
J: TRBJ1-6; V: TRBV27; size: once; D: NA; CDR3: CASSPRVLDSPLHF; DNA: TGTGCCAGCAGCCCCAGAGTTCTAGATTCACCCCTCCACTTT
J: TRBJ2-3; V: TRBV5-4; size: NA; D: TRBD2; CDR3: CASSPGLAGTTDTQYF; DNA: TGTGCCAGCAGCCCGGGACTAGCGGGAACCACAGATACGCAGTATTTT
J: TRBJ2-7; V: TRBV6-4; size: NA; D: TRBD2; CDR3: CASSVGLAYEQYF; DNA: TGTGCCAGCAGCGTGGGACTAGCATACGAGCAGTACTTC
J: TRBJ1-2; V: TRBV5-1; size: few; D: TRBD1; CDR3: CASSFDGQGGGSYTF; DNA: TGCGCCAGCAGCTTCGACGGACAGGGAGGAGGGAGCTACACCTTC
J: TRBJ1-2; V: TRBV27; size: NA; D: NA; CDR3: CASGLIGGANYGYTF; DNA: TGTGCCAGCGGATTAATAGGGGGGGCTAACTATGGCTACACCTTC
J: TRBJ2-3; V: TRBV7-6; size: NA; D: TRBD2; CDR3: CASSPSAGGTDTQYF; DNA: TGTGCCAGCAGTCCTAGCGCGGGAGGCACAGATACGCAGTATTTT
J: TRBJ1-1; V: TRBV30; size: NA; D: NA; CDR3: CAWITGGRKTEAFF; DNA: TGTGCCTGGATAACGGGGGGGCGCAAAACTGAAGCTTTCTTT
J: TRBJ2-4; V: TRBV7-2; size: NA; D: TRBD1; CDR3: CASSLTGGKNIQYF; DNA: TGTGCCAGCAGCTTAACAGGGGGCAAAAACATTCAGTACTTC
J: TRBJ1-1; V: TRBV6-1; size: once; D: NA; CDR3: CASSLGGTDTEAFF; DNA: TGTGCCAGCAGTCTGGGGGGGACTGACACTGAAGCTTTCTTT
J: TRBJ2-1; V: TRBV11-3; size: once; D: NA; CDR3: CASSPSGGNEQFF; DNA: TGTGCCAGCAGCCCGTCTGGGGGGAATGAGCAGTTCTTC
J: TRBJ2-7; V: TRBV6-1; size: NA; D: TRBD1; CDR3: CASSFRDSSYEQYF; DNA: TGTGCCAGCAGTTTCCGGGACAGCTCCTACGAGCAGTACTTC
J: TRBJ1-1; V: TRBV4-1; size: NA; D: NA; CDR3: CASSQDGGRGMNTEAFF; DNA: TGCGCCAGCAGCCAAGATGGAGGGCGCGGTATGAACACTGAAGCTTTCTTT
J: TRBJ2-3; V: TRBV6-1; size: NA; D: NA; CDR3: CASSEEARDTQYF; DNA: TGTGCCAGCAGTGAAGAAGCCCGAGATACGCAGTATTTT
J: TRBJ1-2; V: TRBV30; size: NA; D: NA; CDR3: CAWSVLSSGSYTF; DNA: TGTGCCTGGAGTGTACTGAGCAGCGGGTCCTACACCTTC
J: TRBJ2-5; V: TRBV18; size: NA; D: NA; CDR3: CASSPPSGGVRETQYF; DNA: TGTGCCAGCTCACCACCGAGCGGAGGGGTACGGGAGACCCAGTACTTC
J: TRBJ2-1; V: TRBV29-1; size: once; D: TRBD2; CDR3: CSEALLAGGYNEQFF; DNA: TGCAGCGAGGCCCTTCTAGCGGGGGGGTACAATGAGCAGTTCTTC
J: TRBJ2-2; V: TRBV7-8; size: once; D: NA; CDR3: CASSRRAGELFF; DNA: TGTGCCAGCAGCCGCAGGGCCGGGGAGCTGTTTTTT
J: TRBJ2-1; V: TRBV7-2; size: NA; D: TRBD2; CDR3: CASSPDGTSGRRYQFF; DNA: TGTGCCAGCAGTCCCGACGGGACTAGCGGGAGGAGGTACCAGTTCTTC
J: TRBJ1-6; V: TRBV19; size: NA; D: NA; CDR3: CASSIDRGRGSPLHF; DNA: TGTGCCAGTAGTATAGACAGGGGCAGAGGCTCACCCCTCCACTTT
J: TRBJ2-7; V: TRBV7-8; size: NA; D: NA; CDR3: CASSLVTGRVSYEQYF; DNA: TGTGCCAGCAGCTTAGTAACGGGAAGGGTCTCCTACGAGCAGTACTTC
J: TRBJ1-2; V: TRBV5-1; size: NA; D: NA; CDR3: CASSLERGALGYTF; DNA: TGCGCCAGCAGCTTGGAGCGGGGGGCGCTCGGCTACACCTTC
J: TRBJ1-2; V: TRBV5-1; size: NA; D: NA; CDR3: CASSLAGDNYGYTF; DNA: TGCGCCAGCAGCCTTGCAGGGGATAACTATGGCTACACCTTC
J: TRBJ2-5; V: TRBV10-1; size: NA; D: TRBD2; CDR3: CASSEEASGRKTQYF; DNA: TGCGCCAGCAGTGAAGAAGCTAGCGGGCGGAAGACCCAGTACTTC
J: TRBJ2-7; V: TRBV5-1; size: NA; D: NA; CDR3: CASSPQGLSSYEQYF; DNA: TGCGCCAGCAGTCCCCAGGGGCTATCCTCCTACGAGCAGTACTTC
J: TRBJ1-4; V: TRBV4-2; size: NA; D: NA; CDR3: CASSQEERGPPWGNEKLFF; DNA: TGTGCCAGCAGCCAAGAGGAAAGAGGGCCTCCCTGGGGTAATGAAAAACTGTTTTTT
J: TRBJ2-7; V: TRBV6-5; size: NA; D: NA; CDR3: CASTGTGAYEQYF; DNA: TGTGCCAGCACCGGGACGGGGGCCTACGAGCAGTACTTC
J: TRBJ1-2; V: TRBV27; size: NA; D: NA; CDR3: CASTGPGEGGYTF; DNA: TGTGCCAGCACGGGGCCCGGGGAGGGTGGCTACACCTTC
J: TRBJ1-2; V: TRBV7-8; size: NA; D: TRBD1; CDR3: CASSQDRRLGYTF; DNA: TGTGCCAGCAGCCAGGACAGGCGACTTGGCTACACCTTC
J: TRBJ2-3; V: TRBV19; size: NA; D: NA; CDR3: CASSMWPDTQYF; DNA: TGTGCCAGTAGTATGTGGCCAGATACGCAGTATTTT
J: TRBJ2-2; V: TRBV6-6; size: NA; D: NA; CDR3: CASSYSASTGELFF; DNA: TGTGCCAGCAGTTACTCGGCTAGCACCGGGGAGCTGTTTTTT
J: TRBJ1-1; V: TRBV18; size: NA; D: NA; CDR3: CASSPEGARNTEAFF; DNA: TGTGCCAGCTCACCGGAAGGGGCCAGGAACACTGAAGCTTTCTTT
J: TRBJ1-1; V: TRBV30; size: NA; D: TRBD1; CDR3: CACTQGASTEAFF; DNA: TGTGCCTGTACACAGGGGGCGAGCACTGAAGCTTTCTTT
J: TRBJ1-1; V: TRBV5-1; size: many; D: NA; CDR3: CASSKRTDMNTEAFF; DNA: TGCGCCAGCAGCAAAAGGACAGACATGAACACTGAAGCTTTCTTT
J: TRBJ2-3; V: TRBV4-3; size: NA; D: TRBD1; CDR3: CASSQVGTGVQGTQYF; DNA: TGCGCCAGCAGCCAAGTAGGGACAGGGGTCCAGGGTACGCAGTATTTT
J: TRBJ2-1; V: TRBV4-1; size: NA; D: NA; CDR3: CASSQDRREQFF; DNA: TGCGCCAGCAGCCAAGACCGGCGGGAGCAGTTCTTC
J: TRBJ1-1; V: TRBV7-2; size: NA; D: NA; CDR3: CASSLGTAYEAFF; DNA: TGTGCCAGCAGCTTAGGGACAGCCTATGAAGCTTTCTTT
J: TRBJ2-1; V: TRBV6-6; size: NA; D: TRBD2; CDR3: CASREGLARNEQFF; DNA: TGTGCCAGCAGGGAGGGACTAGCGAGGAATGAGCAGTTCTTC
J: TRBJ1-5; V: TRBV19; size: NA; D: NA; CDR3: CATTPNGNQPQHF; DNA: TGTGCCACTACCCCAAACGGGAATCAGCCCCAGCATTTT
J: TRBJ2-7; V: TRBV10-3; size: NA; D: TRBD1; CDR3: CAISDETGIYEQYF; DNA: TGTGCCATCAGTGATGAGACAGGGATCTACGAGCAGTACTTC
J: TRBJ2-7; V: TRBV7-2; size: NA; D: TRBD1; CDR3: CASSLDREVEQYF; DNA: TGTGCCAGCAGCCTGGACAGGGAGGTGGAGCAGTACTTC
J: TRBJ2-3; V: TRBV6-1; size: few; D: TRBD2; CDR3: CASSGTSGGADTQYF; DNA: TGTGCCAGCAGTGGGACTAGCGGGGGGGCAGATACGCAGTATTTT
J: TRBJ1-5; V: TRBV6-5; size: NA; D: TRBD1; CDR3: CASSYSGQGQPQHF; DNA: TGTGCCAGCAGTTACTCGGGACAGGGGCAGCCCCAGCATTTT
J: TRBJ2-7; V: TRBV5-1; size: once; D: TRBD1; CDR3: CASSLGQGFSYEQYF; DNA: TGCGCCAGCAGCTTGGGACAGGGTTTCTCCTACGAGCAGTACTTC
J: TRBJ2-7; V: TRBV5-1; size: NA; D: TRBD2; CDR3: CASGRTSGNYEQYF; DNA: TGCGCCAGCGGAAGGACTAGCGGGAACTACGAGCAGTACTTC
J: TRBJ1-1; V: TRBV7-6; size: few; D: NA; CDR3: CASSLDSMLNTEAFF; DNA: TGTGCCAGCAGCTTAGACAGTATGCTGAACACTGAAGCTTTCTTT
J: TRBJ1-1; V: TRBV7-9; size: NA; D: TRBD1; CDR3: CASSSYEGDRGQQTFF; DNA: TGTGCCAGCAGCTCATACGAGGGGGACAGGGGCCAACAAACTTTCTTT
J: TRBJ2-5; V: TRBV6-5; size: NA; D: NA; CDR3: CASSYSAVQETQYF; DNA: TGTGCCAGCAGTTACTCGGCCGTACAAGAGACCCAGTACTTC
J: TRBJ2-7; V: TRBV11-2; size: NA; D: NA; CDR3: CASSTYEQYF; DNA: TGTGCCAGCAGCACTTACGAGCAGTACTTC
J: TRBJ2-1; V: TRBV25-1; size: NA; D: TRBD2; CDR3: CASSVGTSGGWNEQFF; DNA: TGTGCCAGCAGTGTAGGGACTAGCGGGGGATGGAATGAGCAGTTCTTC
J: TRBJ1-1; V: TRBV13; size: NA; D: NA; CDR3: CASSFGQRTAFF; DNA: TGTGCCAGCAGCTTCGGCCAAAGGACTGCTTTCTTT